This T cell receptor (beta chain) was recorded in a study of T cells after yellow fever vaccination. This clonotype was counted many times. TCRdb used MiXCR to reprocess the 5' RACE reads, holding one entry per CDR3 protein. The sample lists about 50,000 distinct CDR3 sequences, approximately 6.9% occurring once. Deletions cut 1 base from V and 4 bases from J, with 7 bases between. Germline V gene sequence: CDR1 KGHDR, CDR2 SFDVKD. The CDR3 is 14 residues long. The sequences come from CD8+ T cells sorted from PBMCs, collected on the day of the first yellow fever vaccination. The chain employs TRBV24-1 and TRBJ2-1; D is undetermined. The receptor was isolated from a man between 18 and 29 years old who received the YFV17D yellow fever vaccine. CDR3 sequence reads: CATSDFREYNEQFF. CDR3 coding DNA: TGTGCCACCAGTGATTTTAGGGAATACAATGAGCAGTTCTTC.